This T cell receptor beta chain was recorded in a study of cytomegalovirus exposure and HLA in healthy donors. PCR was performed using 60 Vbeta and 13 Jbeta primers. The method was immunoSEQ multiplex PCR; TCRdb's version includes in-frame clones alone and lacks a portion of them. The sample contains approximately 150,000 clones, around 81% of which appear only once. The TCR comes from a woman aged 45-65 years in good health and CMV-seronegative. The specimen was PBMCs.

Written as DNA, the CDR3 is TGTGCCAGTAGGCGGGGCCGGGTGGCCGCCCTGAACACTGAAGCTTTCTTT. It encodes CASRRGRVAALNTEAFF. This chain uses TRBV19 with TRBJ1-1; the D gene is possibly TRBD1 (5 bases). V was cut by 6 bases and J by 0 bases, with 20 bases left in between. Germline V lookup: CDR1 LNHDA, CDR2 SQIVND (reference sequence). The CDR3 extends over 17 amino acids. Combining the CDR3 with reference TRBV19 and TRBJ1-1 gives the whole variable domain DGGITQSPKYLFRKEGQNVTLSCEQNLNHDAMYWYRQDPGQGLRLIYYSQIVNDFQKGDIAEGYSVSREKKESFPLTVTSAQKNPTAFYLCASRRGRVAALNTEAFFGQGTRLTVV.